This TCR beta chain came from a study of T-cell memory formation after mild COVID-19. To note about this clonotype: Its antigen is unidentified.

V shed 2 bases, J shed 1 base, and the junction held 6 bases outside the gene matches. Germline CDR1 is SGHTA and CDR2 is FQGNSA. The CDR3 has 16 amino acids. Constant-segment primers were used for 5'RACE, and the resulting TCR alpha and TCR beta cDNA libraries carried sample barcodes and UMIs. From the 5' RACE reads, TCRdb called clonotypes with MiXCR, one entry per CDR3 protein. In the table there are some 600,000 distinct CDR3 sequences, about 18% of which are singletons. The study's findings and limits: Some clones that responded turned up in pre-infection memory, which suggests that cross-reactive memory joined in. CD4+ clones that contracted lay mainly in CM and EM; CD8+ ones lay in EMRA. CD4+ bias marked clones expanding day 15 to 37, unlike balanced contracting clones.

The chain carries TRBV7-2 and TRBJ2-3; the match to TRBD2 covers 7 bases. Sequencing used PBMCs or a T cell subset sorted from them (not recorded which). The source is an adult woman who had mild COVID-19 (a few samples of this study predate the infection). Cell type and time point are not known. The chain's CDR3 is CASSLWEGRGTDTQYF. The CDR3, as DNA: TGTGCCAGCAGCTTATGGGAGGGCCGGGGCACAGATACGCAGTATTTT.